This T cell receptor beta chain appears in the sequencing data of a study of technical replicates of blood from a handful of donors. The germline CDR1 and CDR2 sequences are MGHRA and YSYEKL. The germline V and J ends were trimmed by 0 bases and 5 bases, with 13 bases remaining between them. This CDR3 has 15 residues. The data were produced by immunoSEQ multiplex PCR, yet TCRdb's version contains in-frame clones alone and is incomplete. Among about 81,000 clones listed, about 96% were seen once. The source of this sequence is a human donor in good health. This rearrangement joins TRBV4-1 to TRBJ1-1; D perhaps matches TRBD1 (5 bases). Sequenced input: T cells isolated from PBMCs. Here the CDR3 DNA reads TGCGCCAGCAGCCAAGACGGCAGGGTGGATACTGAAGCTTTCTTT. It is translated as CASSQDGRVDTEAFF.